This record covers a single T cell receptor beta chain. The record originates from a study of blood T cell repertoires in COVID-19. Original processing methods: Quantification of nucleated cells was approximated via reference gene primer amplification. Generated by immunoSEQ multiplex PCR, the TCRdb table keeps only in-frame clones and is missing some. V, J and clone size are those of that table, while D and trimming were read from the DNA. The data show 330,000 or so clones, with around 90% seen just once and less than 5% held by the top ten. It was during active infection that Seattle patients were enrolled and then longitudinally followed. V lost 6 bases to trimming and J lost 4 bases, with 15 bases between them. This CDR3 is 15 amino acids long. CDR1 KGHSH and CDR2 LQKENI come from the germline V gene.

This rearrangement joins TRBV18 to TRBJ1-4; possible D gene TRBD1, 6 bases. The sample taken for sequencing was peripheral blood. This receptor was identified in a woman between 55 and 75 years old with COVID-19, enrolled during active disease. Here the CDR3 DNA reads TGTGCCAGCTCGACTACAGGGTTGGGTAATGAAAAACTGTTTTTT. This sequence encodes CASSTTGLGNEKLFF.